The 14 T cell receptor beta chains reported below all come from one sample, sequenced in a study of blood T cell repertoires in COVID-19. The assay was immunoSEQ multiplex PCR, and TCRdb's table has in-frame clones only and misses some. This table has over 95,000 clones, approximately 80% appearing once. Sequenced: peripheral blood. The origin of the receptors is a human donor in a cohort sampled during active COVID-19.

This sequence joins TRBV5-1 and TRBJ1-1, with 8 positions matching TRBD1. The CDR3 consists of 15 residues. J gave up 4 bases and V 4 bases, and 9 bases lay outside the gene matches. Germline CDR1 SGHRS, CDR2 YFSETQ. The chain's CDR3 is CASSPETGVTTEAFF. DNA of the CDR3: TGCGCCAGCAGCCCGGAGACAGGGGTGACCACTGAAGCTTTCTTT.

This chain joins TRBV6-1 and TRBJ1-2; D is perhaps TRBD1 (6 bases). Trimming took 0 bases from V and 7 from J, leaving 9 bases between them. From germline, CDR1 is MNHNS and CDR2 SASEGT. CDR3 size: 13 residues. This chain's CDR3 is CASSEARGGGYTF. In DNA form, the CDR3 reads TGTGCCAGCAGTGAAGCGAGAGGGGGTGGCTACACCTTC.

This clone was observed a few times. The chain is built from TRBV4-1 and TRBJ2-7; 7 bases line up with TRBD1. Germline V gene lookup returns CDR1 MGHRA and CDR2 YSYEKL. With V trimmed by 3 bases and J by 3 bases, 8 bases remained unmatched. The CDR3 consists of 15 residues. The CDR3 sequence: CASSQKQGLLYEQYF. CDR3 sequence (DNA): TGCGCCAGCAGCCAGAAACAGGGGCTCCTCTACGAGCAGTACTTC.

This chain links TRBV5-5 with TRBJ2-4, with 9 bases that match TRBD2. V lost 4 bases and J lost 7; bases outside the gene matches: 12. Germline V gene data show CDR1 as SGHKS and CDR2 as YYEKEE (reference sequence). This CDR3 has 16 amino acids. Written as DNA, the CDR3 is TGTGCCAGCAGCCTGATAAGAGCGGGAGGAGGGAACATTCAGTACTTC. Translated, it gives CASSLIRAGGGNIQYF.

The chain uses TRBV28 and TRBJ1-4; tentatively, D is TRBD1 (5 bases). This CDR3 has 14 amino acids. Trimming stripped 6 bases from V and 4 bases from J, with 12 bases between. Germline lookup yields CDR1 MDHEN and CDR2 SYDVKM. The CDR3 loop is CASRTRQLNEKLFF. In DNA, the CDR3 is TGTGCCAGCAGAACCCGACAGCTTAATGAAAAACTGTTTTTT.

This clone was counted a few times. The chain is built from TRBV4-1 and TRBJ2-2; 14 bases align to TRBD2. CDR3 size: 16 residues. The J segment lost 6 bases and the V segment lost 3 bases, leaving 3 bases of the junction unmatched. Germline CDR1 reads MGHRA; CDR2 reads YSYEKL. CDR3: CASSQGGLAGAGELFF. The DNA of the CDR3 is TGCGCCAGCAGCCAGGGGGGACTAGCGGGAGCCGGGGAGCTGTTTTTT.

The chain has TRBV21-1 and TRBJ1-5; TRBD1, the table's D call, lacks a check against the DNA. TRBV21-1 is recorded as a pseudogene. This CDR3 has 18 residues. The CDR3 DNA is TGTGCCAGCAGCAAAGCCAGGACAGAGACTTATAGCAATCAGCCCCAGCATTTT. Protein sequence: CASSKARTETYSNQPQHF.

This clone was counted once. This rearrangement joins TRBV7-2 to TRBJ1-2; the match to TRBD1 covers 10 bases. V dropped 5 bases and J dropped 8; count of bases not matched to a gene: 11. The CDR3 has 15 amino acids. Germline values: CDR1 SGHTA, CDR2 FQGNSA. The CDR3 DNA reads TGTGCCAGCAGCCCCCAAGGGACAGGGGATAGGGGCTACACCTTC. Its translation is CASSPQGTGDRGYTF. The entire variable domain, with the rest obtained from reference TRBV7-2 and TRBJ1-2, is as follows: GAGVSQSPSNKVTEKGKDVELRCDPISGHTALYWYRQSLGQGLEFLIYFQGNSAPDKSGLPSDRFSAERTGGSVSTLTIQRTQQEDSAVYLCASSPQGTGDRGYTFGSGTRLTVV.

The chain combines TRBV11-2 with TRBJ2-7; 11 bases agree with TRBD1. Unmatched junction bases numbered 7, after V lost 0 bases and J lost 6 bases. Germline V CDR1 and CDR2: SGHAT, FQNNGV. CDR3 size: 16 residues. DNA of the CDR3: TGTGCCAGCAGCTTAGATCTCAGGACAGGGGGCCTCGAGCAGTACTTC. Translating gives CASSLDLRTGGLEQYF.

The chain couples TRBV7-9 to TRBJ2-7, with D possibly matching TRBD1 (5 bases). Per the germline V gene, CDR1 is SEHNR and CDR2 is FQNEAQ (reference sequence). V shed 5 bases and J shed 1 base, with 24 bases lying between them. CDR3 length equals 18 residues. Here the CDR3 reads CASSQLGQGGSSSYEQYF. In nucleotides, the CDR3 is TGTGCCAGCAGCCAGTTGGGGCAGGGCGGTTCTTCTTCCTACGAGCAGTACTTC.

The chain carries TRBV7-2 and TRBJ1-2, with a weak D call TRBD1 (5 bases). V was shortened by 1 base and J by 6 bases, with 24 bases between the two germline ends. In germline, CDR1 is SGHTA, CDR2 FQGNSA. The CDR3 runs to 18 residues. This CDR3 is CASSLDGSGVARANGYTF. CDR3 in DNA: TGTGCCAGCAGCTTAGATGGATCTGGGGTTGCCAGGGCCAATGGCTACACCTTC. Together with reference TRBV7-2 and TRBJ1-2, the CDR3 gives the full variable domain: GAGVSQSPSNKVTEKGKDVELRCDPISGHTALYWYRQSLGQGLEFLIYFQGNSAPDKSGLPSDRFSAERTGGSVSTLTIQRTQQEDSAVYLCASSLDGSGVARANGYTFGSGTRLTVV.

The chain is built from TRBV28 and TRBJ2-6, with 9 positions matching TRBD1. Germline V gene lookup returns CDR1 MDHEN and CDR2 SYDVKM. The CDR3 consists of 19 residues. J gave up 4 bases and V 4 bases, and 14 bases lay outside the gene matches. CDR3 amino acids: CASSSNSMGQGTGANVLTF. DNA of the CDR3: TGTGCCAGCAGTTCTAACTCCATGGGACAGGGTACCGGGGCCAACGTCCTGACTTTC.

The chain links TRBV5-8 to TRBJ1-2, with D maybe TRBD1 (5 bases). Germline-derived CDR1 and CDR2 are SGHTS and YDEGEE. Trimming removed 4 bases at V and 2 bases at J, with 18 bases between. The length of the CDR3 is 16 residues. In nucleotides, the CDR3 is TGTGCCAGCAGCCAGCCCACGACAGCCCAGAACTATGGCTACACCTTC. Residues: CASSQPTTAQNYGYTF.

This clone appeared a few times. This sequence joins TRBV15 and TRBJ1-4; no clear D gene. Germline V CDR1 and CDR2: LNHNV, YYDKDF (reference sequence). V was cut by 1 base and J by 0 bases, with 9 bases left in between. The CDR3 contains 16 residues. As DNA, the CDR3 is TGTGCCACCAGCAGAGGGGCCAGTGCAACTAATGAAAAACTGTTTTTT. Translating it yields CATSRGASATNEKLFF.